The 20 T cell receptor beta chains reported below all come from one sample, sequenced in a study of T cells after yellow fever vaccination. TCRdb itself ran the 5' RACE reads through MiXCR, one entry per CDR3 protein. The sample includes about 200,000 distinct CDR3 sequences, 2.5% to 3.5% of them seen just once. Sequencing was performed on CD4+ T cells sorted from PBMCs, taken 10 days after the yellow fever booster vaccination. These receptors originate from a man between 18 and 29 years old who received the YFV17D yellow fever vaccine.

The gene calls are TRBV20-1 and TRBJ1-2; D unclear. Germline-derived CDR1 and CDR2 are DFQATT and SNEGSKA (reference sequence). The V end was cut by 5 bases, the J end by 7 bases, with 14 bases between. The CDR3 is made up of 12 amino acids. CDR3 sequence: CSASDRPRGYTF. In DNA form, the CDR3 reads TGCAGTGCTTCTGATCGACCGCGTGGCTACACCTTC.

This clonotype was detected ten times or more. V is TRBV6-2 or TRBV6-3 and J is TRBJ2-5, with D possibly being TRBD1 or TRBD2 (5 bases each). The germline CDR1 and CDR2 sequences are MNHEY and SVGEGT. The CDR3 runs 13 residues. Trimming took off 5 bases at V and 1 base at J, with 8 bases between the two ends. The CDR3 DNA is TGTGCCAGCAGTGACGGGGCCCAAGAGACCCAGTACTTC. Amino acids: CASSDGAQETQYF.

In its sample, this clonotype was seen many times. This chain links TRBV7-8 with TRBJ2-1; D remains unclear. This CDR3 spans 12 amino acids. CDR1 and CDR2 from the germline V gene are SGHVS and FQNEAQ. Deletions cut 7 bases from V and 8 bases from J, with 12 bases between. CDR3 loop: CASTPRVDEQFF. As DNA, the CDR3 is TGTGCCAGCACCCCCCGGGTCGATGAGCAGTTCTTC. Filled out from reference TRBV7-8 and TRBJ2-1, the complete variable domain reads GAGVSQSPRYKVAKRGQDVALRCDPISGHVSLFWYQQALGQGPEFLTYFQNEAQLDKSGLPSDRFFAERPEGSVSTLKIQRTQQEDSAVYLCASTPRVDEQFFGPGTRLTVL.

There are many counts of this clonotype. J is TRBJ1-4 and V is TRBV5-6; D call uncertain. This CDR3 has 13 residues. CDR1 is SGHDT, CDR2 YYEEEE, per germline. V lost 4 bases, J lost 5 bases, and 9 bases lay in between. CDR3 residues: CASSQPPNEKLFF. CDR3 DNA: TGTGCCAGCAGCCAGCCGCCCAATGAAAAACTGTTTTTT.

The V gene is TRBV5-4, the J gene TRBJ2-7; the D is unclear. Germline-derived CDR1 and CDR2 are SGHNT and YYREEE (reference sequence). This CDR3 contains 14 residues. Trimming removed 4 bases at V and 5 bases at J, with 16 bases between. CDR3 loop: CASSHITGGNEQYF. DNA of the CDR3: TGTGCCAGCAGCCACATTACGGGTGGGAACGAGCAGTACTTC.

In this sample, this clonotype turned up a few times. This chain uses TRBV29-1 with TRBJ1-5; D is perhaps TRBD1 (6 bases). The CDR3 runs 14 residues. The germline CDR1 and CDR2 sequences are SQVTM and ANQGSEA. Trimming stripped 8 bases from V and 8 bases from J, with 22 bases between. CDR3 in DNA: TGCAGCCTGAGGCTGGGACAAGAGGAAAAGCCCCAGCATTTT. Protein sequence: CSLRLGQEEKPQHF.

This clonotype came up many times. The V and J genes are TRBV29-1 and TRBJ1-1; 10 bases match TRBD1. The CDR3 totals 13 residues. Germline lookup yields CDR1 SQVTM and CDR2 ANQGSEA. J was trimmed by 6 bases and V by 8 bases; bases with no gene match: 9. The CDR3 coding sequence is TGCAGCTTAGTCCCGGGACAGGGGTCTGAAGCTTTCTTT. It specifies CSLVPGQGSEAFF.

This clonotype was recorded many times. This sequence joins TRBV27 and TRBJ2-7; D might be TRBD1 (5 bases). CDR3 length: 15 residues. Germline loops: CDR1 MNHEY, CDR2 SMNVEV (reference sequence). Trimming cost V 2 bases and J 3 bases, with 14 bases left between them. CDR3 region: CASSLGPTGYYEQYF. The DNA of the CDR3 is TGTGCCAGCAGTTTAGGACCCACAGGCTACTACGAGCAGTACTTC.

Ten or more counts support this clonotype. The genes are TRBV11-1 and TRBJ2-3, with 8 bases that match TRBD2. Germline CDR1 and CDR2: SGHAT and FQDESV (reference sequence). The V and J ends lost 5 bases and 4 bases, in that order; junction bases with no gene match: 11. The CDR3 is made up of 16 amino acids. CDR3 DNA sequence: TGTGCCAGCAGCCTACCACGGGGGGGCCTTCCAGATACGCAGTATTTT. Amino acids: CASSLPRGGLPDTQYF.

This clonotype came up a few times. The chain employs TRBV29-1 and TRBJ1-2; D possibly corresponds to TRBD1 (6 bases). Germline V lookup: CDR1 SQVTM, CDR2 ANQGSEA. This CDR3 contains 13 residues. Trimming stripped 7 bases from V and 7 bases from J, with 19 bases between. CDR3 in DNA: TGCAGCGCTTCGGACAGAGAGAGTGGTGGCTACACCTTC. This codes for CSASDRESGGYTF.

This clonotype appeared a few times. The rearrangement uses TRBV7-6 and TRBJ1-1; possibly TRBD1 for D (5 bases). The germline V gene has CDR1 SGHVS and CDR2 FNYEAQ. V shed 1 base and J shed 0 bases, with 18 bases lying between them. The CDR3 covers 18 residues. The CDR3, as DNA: TGTGCCAGCAGCTTAGTCCCGGGGGGGGAGAACATGAACACTGAAGCTTTCTTT. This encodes CASSLVPGGENMNTEAFF.

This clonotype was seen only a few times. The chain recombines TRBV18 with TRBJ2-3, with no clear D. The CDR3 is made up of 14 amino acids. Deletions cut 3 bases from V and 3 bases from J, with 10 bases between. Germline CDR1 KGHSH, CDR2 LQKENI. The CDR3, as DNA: TGTGCCAGCTCACCCCCCGTGGGGACAGATACGCAGTATTTT. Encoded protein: CASSPPVGTDTQYF. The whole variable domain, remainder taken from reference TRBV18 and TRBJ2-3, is NAGVMQNPRHLVRRRGQEARLRCSPMKGHSHVYWYRQLPEEGLKFMVYLQKENIIDESGMPKERFSAEFPKEGPSILRIQQVVRGDSAAYFCASSPPVGTDTQYFGPGTRLTVL.

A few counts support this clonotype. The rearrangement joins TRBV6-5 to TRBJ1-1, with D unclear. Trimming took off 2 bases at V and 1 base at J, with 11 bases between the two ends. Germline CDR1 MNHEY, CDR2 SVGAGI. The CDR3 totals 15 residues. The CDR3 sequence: CASSYGSQPNTEAFF. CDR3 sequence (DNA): TGTGCCAGCAGTTACGGTTCGCAGCCGAACACTGAAGCTTTCTTT.

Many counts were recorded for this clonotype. CDR3 sequence: CASSPRVGGGGLGDTEAFF. CDR3 nucleotide sequence: TGTGCCAGCAGCCCCAGGGTGGGGGGCGGTGGATTAGGGGACACTGAAGCTTTCTTT. The chain joins TRBV21-1 to TRBJ1-1; TRBD1 is the table's D call and was not checked against the DNA. TRBV21-1 corresponds to a pseudogene. CDR3 length equals 19 residues.

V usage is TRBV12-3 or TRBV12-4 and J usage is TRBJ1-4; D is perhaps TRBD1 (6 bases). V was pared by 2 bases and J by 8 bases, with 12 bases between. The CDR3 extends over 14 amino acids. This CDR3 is CASSLRGALEKLFF. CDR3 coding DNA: TGTGCCAGCAGTTTACGGGGGGCACTAGAAAAACTGTTTTTT.

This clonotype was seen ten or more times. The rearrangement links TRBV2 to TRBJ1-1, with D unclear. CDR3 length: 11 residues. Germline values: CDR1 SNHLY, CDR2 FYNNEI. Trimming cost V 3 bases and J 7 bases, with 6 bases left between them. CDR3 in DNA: TGTGCCAGCAGTGAGTCTGTTGAAGCTTTCTTT. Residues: CASSESVEAFF. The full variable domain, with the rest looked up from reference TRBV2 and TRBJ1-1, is EPEVTQTPSHQVTQMGQEVILRCVPISNHLYFYWYRQILGQKVEFLVSFYNNEISEKSEIFDDQFSVERPDGSNFTLKIRSTKLEDSAMYFCASSESVEAFFGQGTRLTVV.

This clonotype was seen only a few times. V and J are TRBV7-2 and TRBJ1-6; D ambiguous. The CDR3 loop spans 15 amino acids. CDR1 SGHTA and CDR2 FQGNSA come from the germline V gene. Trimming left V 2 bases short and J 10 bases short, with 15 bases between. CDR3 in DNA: TGTGCCAGCAGCTTATTCTTGGGTTTAGACTCACCCCTCCACTTT. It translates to CASSLFLGLDSPLHF.

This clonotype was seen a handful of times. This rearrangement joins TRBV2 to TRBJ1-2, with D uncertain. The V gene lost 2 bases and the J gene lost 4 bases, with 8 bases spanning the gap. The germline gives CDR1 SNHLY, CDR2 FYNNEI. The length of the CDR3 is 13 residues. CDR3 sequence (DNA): TGTGCCAGCAGTGAACAGGCTGGCTATGGCTACACCTTC. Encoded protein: CASSEQAGYGYTF. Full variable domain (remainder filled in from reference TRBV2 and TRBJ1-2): EPEVTQTPSHQVTQMGQEVILRCVPISNHLYFYWYRQILGQKVEFLVSFYNNEISEKSEIFDDQFSVERPDGSNFTLKIRSTKLEDSAMYFCASSEQAGYGYTFGSGTRLTVV.

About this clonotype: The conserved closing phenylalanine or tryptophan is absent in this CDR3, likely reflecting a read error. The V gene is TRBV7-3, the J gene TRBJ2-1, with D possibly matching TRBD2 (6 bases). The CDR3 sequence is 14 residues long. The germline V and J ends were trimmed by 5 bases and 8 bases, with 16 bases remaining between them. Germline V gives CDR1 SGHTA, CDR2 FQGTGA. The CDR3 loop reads CASSLSPSGDEQFL. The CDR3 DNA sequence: TGTGCCAGCAGCCTCTCGCCCTCGGGGGATGAGCAGTTCTTG.

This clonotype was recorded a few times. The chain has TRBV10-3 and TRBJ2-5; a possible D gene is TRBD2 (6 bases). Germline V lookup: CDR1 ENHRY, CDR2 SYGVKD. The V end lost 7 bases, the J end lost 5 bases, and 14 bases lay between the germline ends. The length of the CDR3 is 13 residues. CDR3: CAITRGVGETQYF. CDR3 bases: TGTGCCATCACCCGCGGGGTAGGGGAGACCCAGTACTTC.